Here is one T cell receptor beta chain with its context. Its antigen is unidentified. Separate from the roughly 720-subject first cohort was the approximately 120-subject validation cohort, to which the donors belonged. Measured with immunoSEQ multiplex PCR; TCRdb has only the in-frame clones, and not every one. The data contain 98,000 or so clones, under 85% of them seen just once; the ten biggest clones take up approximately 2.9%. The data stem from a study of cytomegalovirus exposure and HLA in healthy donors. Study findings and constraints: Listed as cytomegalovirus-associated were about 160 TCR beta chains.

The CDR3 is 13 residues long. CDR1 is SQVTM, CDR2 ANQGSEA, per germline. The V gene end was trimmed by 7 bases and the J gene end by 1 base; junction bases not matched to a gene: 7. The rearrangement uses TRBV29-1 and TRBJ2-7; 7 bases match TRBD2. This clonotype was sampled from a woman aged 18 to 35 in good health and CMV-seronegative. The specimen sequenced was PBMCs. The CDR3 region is CSAGGRGSYEQYF. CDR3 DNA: TGCAGCGCGGGGGGAAGGGGATCCTACGAGCAGTACTTC.